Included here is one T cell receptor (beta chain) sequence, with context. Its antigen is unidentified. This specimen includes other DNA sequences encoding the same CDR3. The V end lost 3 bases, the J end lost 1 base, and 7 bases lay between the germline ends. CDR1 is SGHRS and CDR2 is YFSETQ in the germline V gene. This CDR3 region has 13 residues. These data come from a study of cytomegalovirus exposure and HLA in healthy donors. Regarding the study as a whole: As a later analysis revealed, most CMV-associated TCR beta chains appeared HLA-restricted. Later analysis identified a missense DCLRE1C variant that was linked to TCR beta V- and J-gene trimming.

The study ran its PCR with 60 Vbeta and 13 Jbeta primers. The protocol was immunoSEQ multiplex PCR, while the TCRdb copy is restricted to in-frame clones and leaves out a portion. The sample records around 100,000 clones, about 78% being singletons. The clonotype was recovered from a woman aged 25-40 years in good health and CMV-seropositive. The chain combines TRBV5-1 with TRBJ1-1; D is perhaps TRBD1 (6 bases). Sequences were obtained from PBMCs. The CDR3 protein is CASSSQGNTEAFF. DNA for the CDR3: TGCGCCAGCAGCTCACAGGGGAACACTGAAGCTTTCTTT.